The rows below give T cell receptor beta chains drawn from one sample of a study of control samples from healthy donors and cancer patients. Clones were sequenced by immunoSEQ multiplex PCR, and TCRdb holds only the in-frame ones, with some missing. The sample includes more than 20,000 clones, more than 80% seen only once; the top ten take 35% to 40%. The material sequenced was PBMCs. Source of these receptors: a man aged 55-75 years with head and neck cancer. CDR3s include the opening cysteine and the closing phenylalanine or tryptophan. The D gene is left open where the match is weak. Clone sizes are given selectively: once, few, many, or a class where the clone is expanded.

V gene	D gene	J gene	clone size	CDR3 protein	CDR3 DNA
TRBV5-1	TRBD2	TRBJ2-1	once	CASRGPGLAGGSKGFF	TGCGCCAGCAGAGGGCCGGGACTAGCGGGAGGTTCTAAGGGGTTCTTC
TRBV15	.	TRBJ2-7	.	CATSRDLPREQYF	TGTGCCACCAGCAGAGATCTACCCAGGGAGCAGTACTTC
TRBV2	.	TRBJ1-1	.	CASSERGQDTEAFF	TGTGCCAGCAGTGAAAGGGGCCAGGACACTGAAGCTTTCTTT
TRBV30	.	TRBJ2-2	.	CAWSVIINTGELFF	TGTGCCTGGAGTGTAATAATCAACACCGGGGAGCTGTTTTTT
TRBV19	TRBD2	TRBJ2-1	.	CASSFRGGNEQFF	TGTGCCAGTAGTTTCCGGGGGGGCAATGAGCAGTTCTTC
TRBV6-5	.	TRBJ2-5	.	CASSRGVMTETQYF	TGTGCCAGCAGTAGGGGGGTGATGACAGAGACCCAGTACTTC
TRBV10-2	.	TRBJ1-1	.	CASKSAANTEAFF	TGCGCCAGCAAATCGGCGGCGAACACTGAAGCTTTCTTT
TRBV30	.	TRBJ1-6	.	CAWTLGVQGYSPLHF	TGTGCCTGGACTCTTGGGGTCCAGGGCTACTCACCCCTCCACTTT
TRBV5-1	TRBD2	TRBJ2-5	.	CASSLAGTSGRYRQETQYF	TGCGCCAGCAGCTTGGCAGGTACTAGCGGGAGATACCGCCAAGAGACCCAGTACTTC
TRBV7-9	.	TRBJ1-2	.	CASSLPADPPYGYTF	TGTGCCAGCAGCTTGCCGGCAGATCCCCCCTATGGCTACACCTTC
TRBV5-6	.	TRBJ2-7	.	CASSLRDYEQYF	TGTGCCAGCAGCTTGCGGGACTACGAGCAGTACTTC
TRBV7-2	.	TRBJ1-3	.	CASSRTAGNTIYF	TGTGCCAGCAGCAGGACGGCGGGAAACACCATATATTTT
TRBV5-1	.	TRBJ2-7	large	CASSSYSALGFYEQYF	TGCGCCAGCAGCTCCTACTCCGCCCTTGGGTTCTACGAGCAGTACTTC
TRBV18	TRBD1	TRBJ1-1	.	CASSPRTGGSDTEAFF	TGTGCCAGCTCACCGCGGACAGGGGGATCGGACACTGAAGCTTTCTTT
TRBV3-1/TRBV3-2	TRBD1	TRBJ2-7	.	CASSQVGQGSTYEQYF	TGTGCCAGCAGCCAAGTTGGACAGGGCTCCACCTACGAGCAGTACTTC
TRBV2	.	TRBJ1-2	.	CASRLGLDGYTF	TGTGCCAGCAGACTGGGCTTGGATGGCTACACCTTC
TRBV10-3	.	TRBJ2-3	.	CAISFGGTADGDTQYF	TGTGCCATCAGTTTCGGCGGGACAGCGGATGGAGATACGCAGTATTTT
TRBV7-6	.	TRBJ1-4	.	CASSLVGFGANEKLFF	TGTGCCAGCAGCTTAGTGGGATTTGGGGCTAATGAAAAACTGTTTTTT
TRBV29-1	.	TRBJ1-1	.	CSVGSGNTEAFF	TGCAGCGTTGGGTCCGGGAACACTGAAGCTTTCTTT
TRBV30	TRBD1	TRBJ2-7	.	CAWSVPGTGIYEQYF	TGTGCCTGGAGTGTTCCCGGGACAGGGATCTACGAGCAGTACTTC
TRBV7-9	.	TRBJ1-2	.	CASSSEGGPTGRRNYGYTF	TGTGCCAGCAGCTCGGAGGGTGGTCCAACAGGGAGAAGGAACTATGGCTACACCTTC
TRBV16	TRBD1	TRBJ1-2	.	CASSPTRDRLDGYTF	TGTGCCAGCAGCCCAACCCGGGACAGGCTCGATGGCTACACCTTC
TRBV7-9	.	TRBJ2-3	.	CASSRGDTQYF	TGTGCCAGCAGCCGGGGGGATACGCAGTATTTT
TRBV20-1	.	TRBJ2-7	few	CSAVSGPEQYF	TGCAGTGCCGTATCCGGCCCCGAGCAGTACTTC
TRBV5-4	.	TRBJ1-1	.	CASSSRLQESFF	TGTGCCAGCAGCTCCCGGTTGCAGGAGTCTTTCTTT
TRBV29-1	.	TRBJ2-1	.	CSVGRGGGSGNEQFF	TGCAGCGTTGGGCGCGGAGGGGGCAGCGGCAATGAGCAGTTCTTC
TRBV18	TRBD1	TRBJ1-5	.	CASSAGQGTGQPQHF	TGTGCCAGCTCAGCGGGACAGGGGACGGGTCAGCCCCAGCATTTT
TRBV9	TRBD2	TRBJ2-1	once	CASSASSGRYNEQFF	TGTGCCAGCAGCGCCTCTAGCGGGAGGTACAATGAGCAGTTCTTC
TRBV27	TRBD1	TRBJ1-1	.	CASSARTGGEAFF	TGTGCCAGCAGTGCCAGGACAGGGGGTGAGGCTTTCTTT
TRBV5-1	.	TRBJ2-1	.	CASSLFPSTTMGEQFF	TGCGCCAGCAGCTTGTTCCCTAGCACCACCATGGGTGAGCAGTTCTTC
TRBV10-2	.	TRBJ1-2	.	CASSEERSYGYTF	TGCGCCAGCAGTGAGGAGCGTTCCTATGGCTACACCTTC
TRBV12-3/TRBV12-4	.	TRBJ1-1	.	CASHKGNTEAFF	TGTGCCAGCCATAAAGGGAACACTGAAGCTTTCTTT
TRBV18	.	TRBJ1-6	.	CASSLGDSPLHF	TGTGCCAGCTCCCTAGGAGATTCACCCCTCCACTTT
TRBV2	TRBD2	TRBJ2-2	once	CASRLAGSNGELFF	TGTGCCAGCCGGCTAGCGGGGTCGAACGGGGAGCTGTTTTTT
TRBV4-1	.	TRBJ2-7	medium-sized	CASSHPGAYEQYF	TGCGCCAGCAGCCATCCAGGGGCGTACGAGCAGTACTTC
TRBV30	TRBD2	TRBJ2-3	.	CARGGRGFTDTQYF	TGTGCCCGGGGGGGGCGGGGGTTCACAGATACGCAGTATTTT
TRBV6-5	.	TRBJ2-4	once	CASSPNADIQYF	TGTGCCAGCAGTCCGAACGCGGACATTCAGTACTTC